This record looks at one T cell receptor beta chain sequence and its context. Antigen: not known. Within the sample, other DNA sequences also encode this same CDR3. Both 60 Vbeta primers and 13 Jbeta primers went into the PCR. The repertoire was sequenced with immunoSEQ multiplex PCR; TCRdb's copy has only in-frame clones and lacks some. The table has under 150,000 clones, about 85% seen once. This sample stems from a study of cytomegalovirus exposure and HLA in healthy donors. Points from the study as a whole: A later analysis reported that several of the most significant clusters appeared to be linked to common viral pathogens, among them Epstein-Barr virus.

The TCR comes from a boy aged 5-17 years in good health and CMV-seronegative. The sequencing input was PBMCs.

CDR3 protein: CASRGGTDTQYF. In DNA form, the CDR3 reads TGTGCCAGCCGTGGGGGGACAGATACGCAGTATTTT. The chain employs TRBV6-5 and TRBJ2-3, with D tentatively TRBD2 (6 bases). The CDR3 contains 12 residues. V lost 8 bases, J lost 3 bases, and 9 bases lay in between. Per the germline V gene, CDR1 is MNHEY and CDR2 is SVGAGI.